Listed below are T cell receptor beta chains from one sample, sequenced in a study of graft-versus-host responses after intestinal transplantation. Measured with immunoSEQ multiplex PCR; TCRdb has only the in-frame clones, and not every one. The sample holds 13,000 to 15,000 clones; around 74% are singletons and the top ten take roughly 7.2%. The sequences come from ileum tissue, collected 16 days after intestinal transplant. Receptors originate from a human patient who received an intestinal transplant, so some T cells may come from the graft donor. The CDR3 runs from the conserved cysteine through the conserved F or W. A D gene is named only where the DNA matches it firmly. Clone size is not always given. Where it is, it says once, few, many or a class for expanded clones.

size	V	J	D	CDR3	DNA
NA	TRBV10-3	TRBJ2-7	TRBD1	CAISESRGLNEQYF	TGTGCCATCAGTGAGTCGAGGGGGCTCAACGAGCAGTACTTC
NA	TRBV21-1	TRBJ1-2	NA	CASNRQGKDYGYTF	TGTGCCAGCAACCGACAGGGGAAAGACTATGGCTACACCTTC
once	TRBV15	TRBJ2-7	NA	CATSRAEDYEQYF	TGTGCCACCAGCAGAGCCGAGGATTACGAGCAGTACTTC
NA	TRBV4-1	TRBJ1-1	NA	CASSLLPLVWNTEAFF	TGCGCCAGCAGCCTCCTCCCTTTAGTCTGGAACACTGAAGCTTTCTTT
NA	TRBV28	TRBJ1-5	NA	CASSLEEGNQPQHF	TGTGCCAGCAGTTTGGAGGAGGGTAATCAGCCCCAGCATTTT
NA	TRBV5-6	TRBJ1-2	TRBD1	CASSFGTANYGYTF	TGTGCCAGCAGCTTCGGGACAGCTAACTATGGCTACACCTTC
NA	TRBV4-1	TRBJ1-4	TRBD1	CASSQPDRPNEKLFF	TGCGCCAGCAGCCAGCCGGACAGGCCTAATGAAAAACTGTTTTTT
NA	TRBV19	TRBJ2-7	NA	CASSILAGAYEQYF	TGTGCCAGTAGTATCTTGGCAGGGGCCTACGAGCAGTACTTC
medium-sized	TRBV28	TRBJ2-7	TRBD1	CASSRDRGIYEQYF	TGTGCCAGCAGTCGGGACAGGGGAATTTACGAGCAGTACTTC
NA	TRBV5-1	TRBJ2-1	NA	CASSLEPGAYNEQFF	TGCGCCAGCAGCTTGGAGCCGGGAGCCTACAATGAGCAGTTCTTC
NA	TRBV7-3	TRBJ2-3	TRBD2	CASSAASGRDTQYF	TGTGCCAGCAGCGCGGCTAGCGGTAGGGATACGCAGTATTTT
NA	TRBV5-4	TRBJ1-2	NA	CASSLGGRGNYGYTF	TGTGCCAGCAGCTTGGGGGGGAGGGGCAACTATGGCTACACCTTC
few	TRBV7-9	TRBJ2-7	NA	CASKRGEAYEQYF	TGTGCCAGCAAGAGAGGGGAGGCCTACGAGCAGTACTTC
few	TRBV6-4	TRBJ2-1	TRBD2	CASSDVNPAGAFWNNEQFF	TGTGCCAGCAGTGACGTGAATCCAGCGGGGGCCTTTTGGAACAATGAGCAGTTCTTC
NA	TRBV2	TRBJ2-1	TRBD2	CASSSWLADLDEQFF	TGTGCCAGCAGTAGTTGGCTAGCGGACTTGGATGAGCAGTTCTTC
few	TRBV19	TRBJ1-2	NA	CASSMSGIYGYTF	TGTGCCAGTAGTATGTCAGGCATCTATGGCTACACCTTC
NA	TRBV4-1	TRBJ1-1	NA	CASSHSGRGGTEAFF	TGCGCCAGCAGCCATTCTGGAAGGGGGGGAACTGAAGCTTTCTTT
few	TRBV30	TRBJ2-3	TRBD2	CAWSVGAGVGTDTQYF	TGTGCCTGGAGTGTAGGCGCGGGAGTAGGGACAGATACGCAGTATTTT
NA	TRBV5-1	TRBJ1-1	NA	CASSLALHGGWTEAFF	TGCGCCAGCAGCTTGGCACTCCATGGGGGGTGGACTGAAGCTTTCTTT
once	TRBV10-2	TRBJ1-5	NA	CASSYSDSNQPQHF	TGCGCCAGCAGTTACTCAGACTCCAATCAGCCCCAGCATTTT
NA	TRBV7-9	TRBJ2-3	NA	CASSPPSLGTDTQYF	TGTGCCAGCAGCCCCCCCTCCCTTGGCACAGATACGCAGTATTTT
NA	TRBV21-1	TRBJ2-2	NA	CASSKVGQGEYTGELFF	TGTGCCAGCAGCAAAGTGGGACAGGGGGAATACACCGGGGAGCTGTTTTTT
NA	TRBV29-1	TRBJ1-2	NA	CSVGSGVYGYTF	TGCAGCGTTGGTTCAGGGGTCTATGGCTACACCTTC
NA	TRBV2	TRBJ2-3	TRBD2	CASSDVAGGGDTQYF	TGTGCCAGCAGTGACGTAGCGGGAGGTGGGGATACGCAGTATTTT
NA	TRBV29-1	TRBJ2-7	TRBD1	CSVEGTGFYEQYF	TGCAGCGTTGAAGGGACAGGGTTTTACGAGCAGTACTTC
NA	TRBV5-6	TRBJ2-7	NA	CASSLGQASYEQYF	TGTGCCAGCAGCTTGGGACAGGCTTCCTACGAGCAGTACTTC
NA	TRBV28	TRBJ2-1	TRBD1	CASRPGTGSYNEQFF	TGTGCCAGCAGGCCCGGGACAGGGTCCTACAATGAGCAGTTCTTC
few	TRBV4-3	TRBJ2-3	TRBD1	CASSQGTGDTDTQYF	TGCGCCAGCAGCCAAGGGACAGGGGACACAGATACGCAGTATTTT
NA	TRBV5-5	TRBJ1-2	NA	CASSLGAGVGYTF	TGTGCCAGCAGCTTGGGGGCAGGGGTTGGCTACACCTTC
NA	TRBV28	TRBJ2-5	TRBD2	CASSLSLLAGVSTETQYF	TGTGCCAGCAGTTTATCGCTTCTAGCGGGAGTAAGTACGGAGACCCAGTACTTC
NA	TRBV28	TRBJ1-2	NA	CASNMEGWYGYTF	TGTGCCAGCAATATGGAGGGTTGGTATGGCTACACCTTC
NA	TRBV12-5	TRBJ2-1	NA	CASGQNPQGNLDNEQFF	TGTGCTAGTGGTCAAAATCCCCAGGGGAATCTTGACAATGAGCAGTTCTTC
NA	TRBV27	TRBJ2-1	TRBD2	CASSLSAGEVNEQFF	TGTGCCAGCAGTCTGTCAGCGGGAGAGGTCAATGAGCAGTTCTTC
few	TRBV5-6	TRBJ1-2	NA	CASSLGPYRDYGYTF	TGTGCCAGCAGCTTGGGCCCTTATAGAGACTATGGCTACACCTTC
NA	TRBV7-2	TRBJ2-2	TRBD2	CASSLSLTSSIAGELFF	TGTGCCAGCAGCTTAAGTTTGACTAGCAGTATTGCCGGGGAGCTGTTTTTT
medium-sized	TRBV28	TRBJ2-5	NA	CASGRGDEGRGETQYF	TGTGCCAGCGGACGGGGGGACGAGGGAAGGGGGGAGACCCAGTACTTC
NA	TRBV5-4	TRBJ2-3	NA	CASRLTRSGADTQYF	TGTGCCAGCAGATTGACCCGCTCGGGGGCAGATACGCAGTATTTT
NA	TRBV27	TRBJ2-7	TRBD1	CASSAGGIYEQYF	TGTGCCAGCAGCGCAGGGGGTATTTACGAGCAGTACTTC
NA	TRBV30	TRBJ2-7	NA	CAWSGGQGIDEQYF	TGTGCCTGGAGTGGGGGGCAGGGAATTGACGAGCAGTACTTC
NA	TRBV5-5	TRBJ2-7	NA	CASSLADGAYEQYF	TGTGCCAGCAGCTTGGCCGACGGGGCCTACGAGCAGTACTTC